This T cell receptor beta chain originates from a study of blood T cell repertoires in COVID-19. Study background: T cells, B-cell-depleted T cells, or PBMCs provided the cDNA or gDNA that served as material.

Profiled with immunoSEQ multiplex PCR; TCRdb holds only in-frame clones, not every one. This sample has a few hundred thousand clones; around 90% occur once, and the top ten carry roughly 20%. The germline gives CDR1 LGHNA, CDR2 YNFKEQ. The CDR3 length is 18 residues. The ends lost 0 bases at V and 5 bases at J; junction bases unmatched: 13. The receptor's source is a woman in her thirties who had recovered from COVID-19. The chain is built from TRBV4-2 and TRBJ2-5, with 9 bases aligning to TRBD2. Sequenced material: PBMCs or T cells enriched from blood (not recorded which). The CDR3 DNA is TGTGCCAGCAGCCAAGATGGGACTAGCTTCCTCGGGAGGGAGACCCAGTACTTC. It encodes CASSQDGTSFLGRETQYF.